This T cell receptor (beta chain) was sequenced in a study of blood T cell repertoires in COVID-19. Study-wide context: Whether acute or convalescent, the COVID-19 samples came from the United States, Italy and Spain.

In germline, CDR1 is WNHNN, CDR2 SYGVQD (reference sequence). Trimming cost V 6 bases and J 5 bases; bases outside gene matches: 7. The CDR3 spans 15 residues. Source study methods: Reference gene primer amplification gave nucleated cell count estimates. Generated by immunoSEQ multiplex PCR, the TCRdb table keeps only in-frame clones and is missing some. V and J calls and clone size are as listed in that table; D and trimming were resolved from the DNA. The sample shows over 150,000 clones, under 90% of them seen only once. Sequencing input: PBMCs or T cells enriched from blood (not recorded which). The chain couples TRBV10-1 to TRBJ2-2; 9 bases agree with TRBD1. The clonotype comes from a woman in her sixties or seventies who had recovered from COVID-19. CDR3: CASSPDRGRTGELFF. DNA of the CDR3: TGCGCCAGCAGCCCGGACAGGGGCAGGACCGGGGAGCTGTTTTTT.